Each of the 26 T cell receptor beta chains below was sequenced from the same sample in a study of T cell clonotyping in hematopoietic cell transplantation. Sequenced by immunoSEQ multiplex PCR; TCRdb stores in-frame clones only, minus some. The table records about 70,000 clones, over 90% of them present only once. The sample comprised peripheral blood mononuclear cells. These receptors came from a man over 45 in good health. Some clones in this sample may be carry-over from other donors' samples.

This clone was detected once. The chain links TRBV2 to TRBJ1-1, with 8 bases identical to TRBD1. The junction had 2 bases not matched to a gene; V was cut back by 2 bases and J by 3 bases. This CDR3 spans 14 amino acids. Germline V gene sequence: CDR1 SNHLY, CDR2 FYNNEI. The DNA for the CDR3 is TGTGCCAGCAGTGAATTGACAGGGGACACTGAAGCTTTCTTT. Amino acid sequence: CASSELTGDTEAFF.

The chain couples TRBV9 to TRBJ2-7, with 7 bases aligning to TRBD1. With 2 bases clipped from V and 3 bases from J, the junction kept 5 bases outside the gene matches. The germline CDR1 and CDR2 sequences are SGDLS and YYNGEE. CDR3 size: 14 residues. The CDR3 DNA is TGTGCCAGCAGCGTTACCGGGACAGACTACGAGCAGTACTTC. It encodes CASSVTGTDYEQYF.

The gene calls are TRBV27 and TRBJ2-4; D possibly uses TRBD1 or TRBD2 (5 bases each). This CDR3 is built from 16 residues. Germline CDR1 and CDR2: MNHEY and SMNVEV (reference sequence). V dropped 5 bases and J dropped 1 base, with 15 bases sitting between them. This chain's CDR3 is CASSPRRGAAKNIQYF. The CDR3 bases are TGTGCCAGCAGTCCCCGTAGGGGAGCCGCCAAAAACATTCAGTACTTC.

CDR3 nucleotide sequence: TGTGCCAGCAGCAAGACGGGACAGAACACCGGGGAGCTGTTTTTT. It yields the protein CASSKTGQNTGELFF. This chain connects TRBV7-8 to TRBJ2-2; D is possibly TRBD1 (6 bases). The V end was cut by 5 bases, the J end by 1 base, with 11 bases between. The CDR3 has 15 amino acids. From germline, CDR1 is SGHVS and CDR2 FQNEAQ.

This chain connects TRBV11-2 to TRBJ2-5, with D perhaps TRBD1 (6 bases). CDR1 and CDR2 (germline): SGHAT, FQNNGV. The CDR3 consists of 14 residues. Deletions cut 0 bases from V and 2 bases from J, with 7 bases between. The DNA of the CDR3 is TGTGCCAGCAGCTTAGACAGGGGACAAGAGACCCAGTACTTC. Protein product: CASSLDRGQETQYF.

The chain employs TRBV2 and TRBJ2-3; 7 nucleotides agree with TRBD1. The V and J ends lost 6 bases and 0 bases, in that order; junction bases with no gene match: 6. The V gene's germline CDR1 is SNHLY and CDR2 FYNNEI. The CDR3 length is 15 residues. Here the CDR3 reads CASRPTGESTDTQYF. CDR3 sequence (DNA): TGTGCCAGCAGACCCACAGGGGAAAGCACAGATACGCAGTATTTT.

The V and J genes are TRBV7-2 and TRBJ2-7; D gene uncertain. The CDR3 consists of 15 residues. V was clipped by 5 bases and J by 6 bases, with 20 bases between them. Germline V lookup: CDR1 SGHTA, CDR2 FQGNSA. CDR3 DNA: TGTGCCAGCAGCCTTTTGCACAACAACCCGCGCGAGCAGTACTTC. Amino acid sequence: CASSLLHNNPREQYF.

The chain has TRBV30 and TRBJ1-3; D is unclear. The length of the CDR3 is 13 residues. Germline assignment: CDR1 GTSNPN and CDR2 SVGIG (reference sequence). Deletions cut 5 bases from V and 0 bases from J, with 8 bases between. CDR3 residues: CAWDASSGNTIYF. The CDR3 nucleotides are TGTGCCTGGGACGCCAGCTCTGGAAACACCATATATTTT.

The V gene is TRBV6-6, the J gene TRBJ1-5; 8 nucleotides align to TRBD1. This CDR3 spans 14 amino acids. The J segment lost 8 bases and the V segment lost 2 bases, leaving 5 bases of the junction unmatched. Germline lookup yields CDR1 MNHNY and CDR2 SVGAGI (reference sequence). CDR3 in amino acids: CASSYQQGVEPQHF. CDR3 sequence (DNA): TGTGCCAGCAGTTACCAACAGGGGGTGGAGCCCCAGCATTTT.

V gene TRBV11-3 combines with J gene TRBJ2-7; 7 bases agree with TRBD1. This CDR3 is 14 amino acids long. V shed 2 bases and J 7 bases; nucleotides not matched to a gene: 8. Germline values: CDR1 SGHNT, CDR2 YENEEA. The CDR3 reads CASSLSPGGQEQYF. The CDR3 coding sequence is TGTGCCAGCAGCTTATCGCCAGGGGGTCAGGAGCAGTACTTC. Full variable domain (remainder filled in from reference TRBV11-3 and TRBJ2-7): EAGVVQSPRYKIIEKKQPVAFWCNPISGHNTLYWYLQNLGQGPELLIRYENEEAVDDSQLPKDRFSAERLKGVDSTLKIQPAELGDSAVYLCASSLSPGGQEQYFGPGTRLTVT.

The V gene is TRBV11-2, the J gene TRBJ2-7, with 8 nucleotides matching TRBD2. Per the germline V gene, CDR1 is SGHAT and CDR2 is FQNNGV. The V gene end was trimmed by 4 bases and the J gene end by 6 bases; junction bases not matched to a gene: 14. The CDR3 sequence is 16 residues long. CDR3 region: CASSSSGTRWGGEQYF. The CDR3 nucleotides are TGTGCCAGCAGCTCGTCCGGGACTAGGTGGGGAGGCGAGCAGTACTTC.

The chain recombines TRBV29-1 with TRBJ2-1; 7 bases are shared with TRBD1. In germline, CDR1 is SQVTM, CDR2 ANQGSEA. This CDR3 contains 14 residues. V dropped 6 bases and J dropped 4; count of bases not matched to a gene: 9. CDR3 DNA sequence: TGCAGCGTGTCGACAGGGCAAGGTTACAATGAGCAGTTCTTC. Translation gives CSVSTGQGYNEQFF.

The CDR3 nucleotides are TGTGCCAGCAGCCCCTACATGAACACTGAAGCTTTCTTT. It specifies CASSPYMNTEAFF. The chain carries TRBV2 and TRBJ1-1; no definite D call. The CDR3 contains 13 residues. The V end lost 6 bases, the J end lost 0 bases, and 8 bases lay between the germline ends. Germline assignment: CDR1 SNHLY and CDR2 FYNNEI.

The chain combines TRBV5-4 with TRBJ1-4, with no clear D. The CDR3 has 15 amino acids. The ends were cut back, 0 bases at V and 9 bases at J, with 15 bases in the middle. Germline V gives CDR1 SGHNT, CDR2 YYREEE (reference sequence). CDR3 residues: CASSLGEGDRKKLFF. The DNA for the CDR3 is TGTGCCAGCAGCTTGGGTGAGGGCGATCGGAAAAAACTGTTTTTT.

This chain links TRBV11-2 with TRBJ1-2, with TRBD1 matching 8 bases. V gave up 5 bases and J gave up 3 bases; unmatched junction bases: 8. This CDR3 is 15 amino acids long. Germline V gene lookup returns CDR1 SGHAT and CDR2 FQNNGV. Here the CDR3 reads CASSLWTGPDYGYTF. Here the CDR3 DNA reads TGTGCCAGCAGCCTTTGGACAGGGCCTGACTATGGCTACACCTTC.

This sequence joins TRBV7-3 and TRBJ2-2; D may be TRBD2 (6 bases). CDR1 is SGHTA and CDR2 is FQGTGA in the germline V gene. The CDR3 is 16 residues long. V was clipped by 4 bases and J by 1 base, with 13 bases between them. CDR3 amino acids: CASSSNLGGNTGELFF. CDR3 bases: TGTGCCAGCAGCTCCAACCTGGGGGGGAACACCGGGGAGCTGTTTTTT.

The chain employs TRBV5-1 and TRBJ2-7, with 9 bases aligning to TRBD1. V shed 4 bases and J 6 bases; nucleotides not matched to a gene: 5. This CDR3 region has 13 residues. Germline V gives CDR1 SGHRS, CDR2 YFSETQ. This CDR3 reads CASSMDRGFEQYF. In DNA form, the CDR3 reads TGCGCCAGCAGCATGGACAGGGGCTTCGAGCAGTACTTC.

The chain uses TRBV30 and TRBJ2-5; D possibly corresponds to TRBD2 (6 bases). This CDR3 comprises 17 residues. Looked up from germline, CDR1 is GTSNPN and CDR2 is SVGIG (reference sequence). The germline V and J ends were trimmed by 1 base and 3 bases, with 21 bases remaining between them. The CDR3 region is CAWSAMGEQGGKETQYF. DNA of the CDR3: TGTGCCTGGAGTGCTATGGGGGAGCAGGGAGGTAAAGAGACCCAGTACTTC.

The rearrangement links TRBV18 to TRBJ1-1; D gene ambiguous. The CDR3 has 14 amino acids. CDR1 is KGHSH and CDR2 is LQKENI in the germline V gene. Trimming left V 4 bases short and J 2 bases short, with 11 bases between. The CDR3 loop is CASSQEESNTEAFF. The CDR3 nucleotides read TGTGCCAGCTCACAGGAGGAAAGTAACACTGAAGCTTTCTTT.

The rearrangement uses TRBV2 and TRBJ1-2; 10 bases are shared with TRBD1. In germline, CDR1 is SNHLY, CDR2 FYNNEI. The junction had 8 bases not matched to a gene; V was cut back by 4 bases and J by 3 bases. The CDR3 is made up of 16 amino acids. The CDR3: CASSGVPGQGYYGYTF. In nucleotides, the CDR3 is TGTGCCAGCAGTGGCGTCCCGGGACAGGGGTACTATGGCTACACCTTC.

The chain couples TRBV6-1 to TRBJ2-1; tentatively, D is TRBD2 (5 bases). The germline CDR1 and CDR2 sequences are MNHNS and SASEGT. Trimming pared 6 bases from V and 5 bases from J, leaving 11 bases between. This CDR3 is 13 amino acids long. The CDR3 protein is CASRWTGNNEQFF. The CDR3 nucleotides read TGTGCCAGCAGATGGACTGGGAACAATGAGCAGTTCTTC.

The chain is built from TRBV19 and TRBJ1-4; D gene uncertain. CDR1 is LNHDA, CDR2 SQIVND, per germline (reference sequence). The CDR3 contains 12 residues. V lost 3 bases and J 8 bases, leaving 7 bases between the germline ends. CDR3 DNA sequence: TGTGCCAGTAGTATCGGGAACGAAAAACTGTTTTTT. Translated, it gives CASSIGNEKLFF.

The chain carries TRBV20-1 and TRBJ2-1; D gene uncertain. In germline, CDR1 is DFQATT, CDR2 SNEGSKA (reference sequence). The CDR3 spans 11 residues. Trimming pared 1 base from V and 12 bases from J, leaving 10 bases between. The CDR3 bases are TGCAGTGCTAGAGCATTGCTTGGGCAGTTCTTC. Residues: CSARALLGQFF.

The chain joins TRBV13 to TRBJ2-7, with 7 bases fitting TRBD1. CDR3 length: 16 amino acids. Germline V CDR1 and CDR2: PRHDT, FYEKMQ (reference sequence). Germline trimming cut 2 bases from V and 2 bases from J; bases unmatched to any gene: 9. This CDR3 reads CASSLRGPGQTYEQYF. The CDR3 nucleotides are TGTGCCAGCAGCTTACGCGGTCCGGGACAGACCTACGAGCAGTACTTC.

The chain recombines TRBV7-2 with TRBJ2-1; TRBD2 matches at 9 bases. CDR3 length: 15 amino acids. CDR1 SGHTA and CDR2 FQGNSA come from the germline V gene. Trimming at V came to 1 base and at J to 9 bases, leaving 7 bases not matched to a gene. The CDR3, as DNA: TGTGCCAGCAGCTTAGTTGCGGGAGGGCGTGGTGAGCAGTTCTTC. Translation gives CASSLVAGGRGEQFF.

The CDR3 here is CSVEDRGGYTF. The DNA of the CDR3 is TGCAGCGTTGAAGACAGGGGAGGCTACACCTTC. The rearrangement uses TRBV29-1 and TRBJ1-2; D is perhaps TRBD1 (6 bases). The CDR3 is 11 amino acids. The V end was cut by 0 bases, the J end by 8 bases, with 7 bases between. The germline gives CDR1 SQVTM, CDR2 ANQGSEA.